These 20 T cell receptor beta chains were sequenced from one sample in a study of tumor-infiltrating lymphocytes in primary liver carcinoma. Synthesis of TCR beta cDNA was carried out from approximately 470 ng total RNA with a constant-region primer. A slightly modified ARM-PCR protocol with three nested multiplex PCR rounds produced these TCR beta libraries. PCR rounds one and two used TRBV1-TRBV30 forward primers with a C-beta reverse primer for around 11 cycles each. From the multiplex PCR reads, TCRdb called clonotypes with MiXCR, one entry per CDR3 protein. The table lists under 150,000 distinct CDR3 sequences, roughly 75% of them singletons. It was from approximately 20-30 mg of unsorted bulk tissue that RNA and DNA were co-extracted. Sequences were obtained from tumor-adjacent normal liver tissue. These receptors originate from a woman aged 55-70 years with primary liver carcinoma and hepatitis B virus infection.

Points on this clonotype: One end of the junction does not line up with germline, which may come from a read error. The V and J genes are TRBV4-1 and TRBJ1-4; TRBD1 might be the D (5 bases). The CDR3 has 15 residues. CDR1 MGHRA and CDR2 YSYEKL come from the germline V gene. The CDR3 nucleotides are TGCGCCAGCAGCCGAGCCGACAGATCTAATGAAAAACTGGTTTTT. Translated, it gives CASSRADRSNEKLVF.

With regard to this clonotype: Without the conserved terminal phenylalanine or tryptophan, this CDR3 likely stems from a read error. The CDR3 spells CASSLRPGGFSSYNEQFI. In nucleotides, the CDR3 is TGTGCTAGCAGCCTTCGTCCTGGCGGATTTAGCTCCTACAATGAGCAGTTCATT. This rearrangement joins TRBV11-2 to TRBJ2-1, with D hard to call. The CDR3 is 18 amino acids. The germline CDR1 and CDR2 sequences are SGHAT and FQNNGV.

Regarding this clonotype: This may be a read error: a much more frequent sequence differs by one nucleotide. This chain joins TRBV12-3 or TRBV12-4 and TRBJ2-3; D unclear. This CDR3 has 14 amino acids. The DNA for the CDR3 is TGTGTCAGCAGTTTTTGGTCCTTATCAGATACGCAGTATTTT. The encoded protein is CVSSFWSLSDTQYF.

Details on this clonotype: A much more abundant neighbour one base away suggests this may be a read error. V gene TRBV7-8 combines with J gene TRBJ1-5; D uncertain. Trimming took 1 base from V and 5 from J, leaving 12 bases between them. Germline V CDR1 and CDR2: SGHVS, FQNEAQ. This CDR3 is 15 amino acids long. The CDR3 DNA reads TGTGCCAGCAGCTTAGGTCACCAGGCGCATCAGCCCCAGCATTTT. Encoded protein: CASSLGHQAHQPQHF.

This rearrangement joins TRBV11-3 to TRBJ2-3; no clear D gene. The germline gives CDR1 SGHNT, CDR2 YENEEA. The CDR3 sequence is 14 residues long. Trimming cost V 3 bases and J 10 bases, with 17 bases left between them. The CDR3 here is CASSFWTPMAPQYF. CDR3 in DNA: TGTGCCAGCAGCTTTTGGACGCCGATGGCGCCGCAGTATTTT.

In the case of this clonotype: A junction end diverges from the germline sequence, so it may reflect a read error. The chain is built from TRBV4-1 and TRBJ1-2, with D maybe TRBD1 (6 bases). Germline loops: CDR1 MGHRA, CDR2 YSYEKL. This CDR3 comprises 15 residues. CDR3 bases: TGCGCCAGCAGCCAAGGAATACAGGGACTCTATGGCTACACGTTC. Its protein is CASSQGIQGLYGYTF.

V is TRBV20-1 and J is TRBJ1-2; D not certain. Trimming left V 7 bases short and J 7 bases short, with 22 bases between. The CDR3 totals 14 residues. Germline CDR1 and CDR2: DFQATT and SNEGSKA (reference sequence). The CDR3, as DNA: TGCAGTGTGCAGGAAAGCAACCCCTATTTTGGCTACACCTTC. It translates to CSVQESNPYFGYTF.

The V and J genes are TRBV20-1 and TRBJ2-4; 10 nucleotides line up with TRBD2. Per germline, CDR1 DFQATT and CDR2 SNEGSKA (reference sequence). The CDR3 has 20 amino acids. Trimming cost V 1 base and J 0 bases; bases outside gene matches: 15. CDR3 bases: TGCAGTGCTAGAGGGGGGCTCGGCCTAGCGGGAGAAGAAGCCAAAAACATTCAGTACTTC. Protein: CSARGGLGLAGEEAKNIQYF.

A note on this clonotype: Given a much more abundant clone one base away, this may be a read error. This rearrangement joins TRBV29-1 to TRBJ2-1; either TRBD1 or TRBD2 may supply D (6 bases each). Germline loops: CDR1 SQVTM, CDR2 ANQGSEA. The V end lost 8 bases, the J end lost 7 bases, and 21 bases lay between the germline ends. This CDR3 region has 14 residues. As DNA, the CDR3 is TGCAGCTCTTCCCTAGCGAGAGGGGGTAATGAGCAGTTCTTC. This translates into CSSSLARGGNEQFF.

This clonotype was counted many times. This rearrangement joins TRBV5-1 to TRBJ1-5; possible D gene TRBD1, 6 bases. Trimming removed 0 bases at V and 7 bases at J, with 8 bases between. CDR3 size: 13 residues. Germline V lookup: CDR1 SGHRS, CDR2 YFSETQ. The chain's CDR3 is CASSLERGQPQHF. The DNA of the CDR3 is TGCGCCAGCAGCTTGGAAAGGGGGCAGCCCCAGCATTTT.

In the case of this clonotype: At one of its ends the junction is not consistent with the germline gene, which may arise from a read error. The rearrangement joins TRBV11-3 to TRBJ1-2; D possibly corresponds to TRBD1 (5 bases). There are 12 residues in the CDR3. CDR1 and CDR2 from the germline V gene are SGHNT and YENEEA. As DNA, the CDR3 is TGTGCCAGTAGCTTAGGGACCCTTGGCTACACCTTC. It is translated as CASSLGTLGYTF.

As for this clonotype: Given a much more abundant clone one base away, this may be a read error. The gene calls are TRBV5-1 and TRBJ2-7; 13 bases fit TRBD2. The CDR3 length is 16 residues. CDR1 is SGHRS and CDR2 is YFSETQ in the germline V gene. CDR3: CTSSLGLAGLSYEQYF. DNA of the CDR3: TGCACCAGCAGCCTGGGACTAGCGGGACTCTCCTACGAGCAGTACTTC.

On this clonotype: One end of the junction does not line up with germline, which may come from a read error. The chain couples TRBV5-1 to TRBJ2-4; the D call may be TRBD1 or TRBD2 (5 bases each). CDR3 length: 12 residues. Germline-derived CDR1 and CDR2 are SGHRS and YFSETQ. CDR3 loop: CASSIEGNIQYF. DNA of the CDR3: TGCGCTAGCAGCATCGAGGGGAACATTCAGTACTTC.

For this clonotype: The junction does not match germline at one end; this may be a read error. The chain is built from TRBV11-1 and TRBJ2-2, with D perhaps TRBD1 (5 bases). The CDR3 runs to 15 residues. The V gene's germline CDR1 is SGHAT and CDR2 FQDESV (reference sequence). CDR3 nucleotide sequence: TGTGCCGGCAGCTATACAGGACCTTTCTCCGGGGAGCTGTTTTTT. It is translated as CAGSYTGPFSGELFF.

This clonotype was counted between two and nine times. This could be a read error, since a much larger clone is one nucleotide away. The chain uses TRBV14 and TRBJ2-1; D perhaps matches TRBD2 (6 bases). This CDR3 region has 14 residues. Germline V gene lookup returns CDR1 SGHDN and CDR2 FVKESK. CDR3 loop: CASSRMGGLDEQLF. For the CDR3, the DNA is TGTGCCAGCAGCCGGATGGGGGGTCTTGATGAGCAGTTATTC. Looking up the rest from reference TRBV14 and TRBJ2-1 gives the full variable domain: EAGVTQFPSHSVIEKGQTVTLRCDPISGHDNLYWYRRVMGKEIKFLLHFVKESKQDESGMPNNRFLAERTGGTYSTLKVQPAELEDSGVYFCASSRMGGLDEQLFGPGTRLTVL.

In the case of this clonotype: Compared with germline, one end of the junction differs, possibly owing to a read error. The chain has TRBV29-1 and TRBJ1-2, with D possibly TRBD1 on 5 matching bases. The germline V gene encodes CDR1 SQVTM and CDR2 ANQGSEA. The CDR3 length is 11 residues. CDR3 amino acids: CSVEDKGGYTF. The CDR3 coding sequence is TGCAGCGTCGAAGACAAGGGGGGCTACACCTTC.

V gene TRBV29-1 combines with J gene TRBJ2-3; D may match TRBD1 or TRBD2 (5 bases each). The CDR3 runs 18 residues. The germline V gene encodes CDR1 SQVTM and CDR2 ANQGSEA. CDR3 region: CGVEALGRVGVSTDTQYF. CDR3 nucleotide sequence: TGCGGGGTTGAAGCGTTGGGCAGGGTGGGGGTTAGTACAGATACGCAGTATTTT.

This chain uses TRBV10-3 with TRBJ2-5; 9 nucleotides match TRBD1. Unmatched junction bases numbered 20, after V lost 8 bases and J lost 4 bases. Germline V gives CDR1 ENHRY, CDR2 SYGVKD. This CDR3 comprises 18 residues. CDR3 sequence reads: CAIGVSEPGQGFGETQYF. The CDR3 nucleotides read TGTGCCATCGGTGTGTCGGAACCGGGACAGGGCTTCGGAGAGACCCAGTACTTC.

The chain combines TRBV29-1 with TRBJ2-1; D is possibly TRBD1 (6 bases). Trimming took 6 bases from V and 4 from J, leaving 13 bases between them. The germline gives CDR1 SQVTM, CDR2 ANQGSEA. The CDR3 loop spans 13 amino acids. The CDR3 spells CSVRQVSYNEQFF. The CDR3 DNA reads TGCAGCGTCCGACAGGTATCTTACAATGAGCAGTTCTTC.

For this clonotype: The CDR3 end shows no conserved phenylalanine or tryptophan, and so a read error is likely. The V gene is TRBV4-1, the J gene TRBJ2-3; 9 positions match TRBD1. V lost 10 bases, J lost 4 bases, and 12 bases stayed unmatched. Germline V lookup: CDR1 MGHRA, CDR2 YSYEKL. This CDR3 comprises 15 residues. CDR3 loop: CANSKGGQGADTQYL. CDR3 nucleotide sequence: TGCGCCAACTCAAAAGGGGGACAGGGAGCAGATACGCAGTATTTG.